This T cell receptor beta chain came from a study of cytomegalovirus exposure and HLA in healthy donors. PCR involved 60 Vbeta and 13 Jbeta primers. Under the authors' procedure: Among the unique TCR beta chains that a later analysis counted, about 85 million in all, approximately 12 million were shared. Some clones are missing from TCRdb's copy, which holds only in-frame ones; the method was immunoSEQ multiplex PCR. D and trimming come from the DNA, and the V and J calls and clone size come from that table. The sample has 100,000 to 150,000 clones; 15% to 19% are singletons. Study conclusions and caveats: A later examination showed that TCR association rates differed by HLA locus, with DRB1 most and HLA-C fewest. Later analysis found that TCR beta chains associated with HLA were more clonally expanded than other, equally common chains. TCR beta sequences numbering 15,000 to 20,000 were associated with HLA alleles at 0.05 false discovery rate in a later analysis.

About this clone: Its antigen is undetermined.

Germline trimming cut 4 bases from V and 8 bases from J; bases unmatched to any gene: 10. Per the germline V gene, CDR1 is SGDLS and CDR2 is YYNGEE. The CDR3 sequence is 15 residues long. This TCR was sampled from a woman younger than 30 in good health and CMV-seronegative. The material sequenced was PBMCs. The chain employs TRBV9 and TRBJ1-4; 8 nucleotides line up with TRBD1. CDR3 bases: TGTGCCAGCAGCCCCGGACAGGGAGGGGAAGAAAAACTGTTTTTT. Its protein is CASSPGQGGEEKLFF. The whole variable domain, remainder taken from reference TRBV9 and TRBJ1-4, is DSGVTQTPKHLITATGQRVTLRCSPRSGDLSVYWYQQSLDQGLQFLIQYYNGEERAKGNILERFSAQQFPDLHSELNLSSLELGDSALYFCASSPGQGGEEKLFFGSGTQLSVL.